These 30 T cell receptor beta chains came from one sample sequenced in a study of T-cell reconstitution after alpha-beta-depleted transplantation in children. Unique molecular identifiers were incorporated during preparation of the TCRbeta library. TCRdb independently ran MiXCR on the PCR reads; one entry per CDR3 protein. The sample includes roughly 280,000 distinct CDR3 sequences, roughly 11% of them seen just once. Sequences were derived from peripheral blood, sampled 180 days after TCRalphabeta/CD19-depleted stem cell transplant. The source of these receptors is a male patient between 2 and 15 years old who had a stem cell transplant for chronic granulomatous disease, so the T cells may come from the graft donor.

This clonotype was counted a few times. The chain joins TRBV14 to TRBJ2-1; 8 nucleotides line up with TRBD1. The CDR3 loop spans 17 amino acids. The germline V gene has CDR1 SGHDN and CDR2 FVKESK. Trimming cost V 3 bases and J 8 bases; bases outside gene matches: 15. DNA of the CDR3: TGTGCCAGCAGCCACAACCGAGGAGGACAGGGTGTGGATGAGCAGTTCTTC. Its translation is CASSHNRGGQGVDEQFF.

In this sample, this clonotype turned up many times. V and J are TRBV4-1 and TRBJ2-2; tentatively, D is TRBD2 (6 bases). The V gene lost 0 bases and the J gene lost 2 bases, with 10 bases spanning the gap. The CDR3 consists of 16 residues. Germline assignment: CDR1 MGHRA and CDR2 YSYEKL. The CDR3 sequence: CASSQEWTTNTGELFF. The CDR3 DNA reads as TGCGCCAGCAGCCAAGAGTGGACTACCAACACCGGGGAGCTGTTTTTT.

This clonotype was picked up many times. The genes are TRBV29-1 and TRBJ2-7, with D unresolved. The CDR3 extends over 15 amino acids. CDR1 is SQVTM and CDR2 is ANQGSEA in the germline V gene. V was pared by 2 bases and J by 3 bases, with 17 bases between. The CDR3 DNA follows: TGCAGCGTTGAACGGGTACAGAATGAACGCTACGAGCAGTACTTC. Amino acid sequence: CSVERVQNERYEQYF.

This clonotype has a count of ten or more. This sequence joins TRBV29-1 and TRBJ2-1, with 7 bases that match TRBD1. The V gene's germline CDR1 is SQVTM and CDR2 ANQGSEA. V shed 5 bases, J shed 4 bases, and the junction held 5 bases outside the gene matches. This CDR3 spans 13 amino acids. DNA of the CDR3: TGCAGCGTTACACAGGGGTGGTACAATGAGCAGTTCTTC. It yields the protein CSVTQGWYNEQFF.

This clonotype was detected many times. The chain is built from TRBV7-2 and TRBJ1-5; no clear D gene. This CDR3 is built from 12 residues. Deletions cut 5 bases from V and 3 bases from J, with 5 bases between. The germline gives CDR1 SGHTA, CDR2 FQGNSA. This CDR3 is CASSPYNQPQHF. CDR3 DNA sequence: TGTGCCAGCAGCCCCTACAATCAGCCCCAGCATTTT.

This clonotype was detected many times. The chain employs TRBV7-9 and TRBJ1-2; tentative D call: TRBD1 (5 bases). The germline V and J ends were trimmed by 7 bases and 3 bases, with 9 bases remaining between them. CDR1 and CDR2 from the germline V gene are SEHNR and FQNEAQ (reference sequence). This CDR3 is built from 12 residues. The CDR3 is CASIDRHYGYTF. Here the CDR3 DNA reads TGTGCCAGCATCGACAGACACTATGGCTACACCTTC. Variable domain in full (rest from reference TRBV7-9 and TRBJ1-2): DTGVSQNPRHKITKRGQNVTFRCDPISEHNRLYWYRQTLGQGPEFLTYFQNEAQLEKSRLLSDRFSAERPKGSFSTLEIQRTEQGDSAMYLCASIDRHYGYTFGSGTRLTVV.

This clonotype was counted many times. The gene calls are TRBV10-2 and TRBJ2-3, with D tentatively TRBD1 or TRBD2 (5 bases each). Germline V lookup: CDR1 WSHSY, CDR2 SAAADI. The V end was cut by 6 bases, the J end by 1 base, with 11 bases between. CDR3 length: 14 residues. For the CDR3, the DNA is TGCGCCAGCAGGGTTGGGGGAGGCACAGATACGCAGTATTTT. This gives the protein CASRVGGGTDTQYF.

This clonotype was counted many times. CDR3 sequence reads: CASSEYRVSTDTQYF. The CDR3 region has the DNA TGTGCCAGCAGTGAATATCGCGTAAGCACAGATACGCAGTATTTT. The genes are TRBV25-1 and TRBJ2-3; D is undetermined. Per germline, CDR1 MGHDK and CDR2 SYGVNS. The ends were cut back, 0 bases at V and 0 bases at J, with 7 bases in the middle. The CDR3 runs to 15 residues.

This clonotype was detected ten times or more. This chain links TRBV12-3 or TRBV12-4 with TRBJ2-2, with unresolved D. The CDR3 sequence is 15 residues long. Trimming removed 5 bases from V and 3 bases from J, with 13 bases in between. This CDR3 is CASSPPLGYTGELFF. CDR3 in DNA: TGTGCCAGCAGTCCCCCATTGGGGTACACCGGGGAGCTGTTTTTT.

This clonotype was recorded many times. The chain employs TRBV10-3 and TRBJ2-1; D uncertain. The V and J ends lost 5 bases and 4 bases respectively, with 9 bases between them. Germline CDR1 ENHRY, CDR2 SYGVKD. CDR3 length: 13 amino acids. The CDR3 DNA reads as TGTGCCATCAGTCTTGACGGTTACAATGAGCAGTTCTTC. Encoded protein: CAISLDGYNEQFF.

This clonotype has a handful of counts. J is TRBJ2-6 and V is TRBV18, with 10 bases matching TRBD2. Trimming cost V 1 base and J 2 bases; bases outside gene matches: 8. The CDR3 extends over 19 amino acids. Germline CDR1 reads KGHSH; CDR2 reads LQKENI. CDR3: CASSPLGASGSTGANVLTF. CDR3 in DNA: TGTGCCAGCTCACCACTGGGGGCTAGCGGGAGTACTGGGGCCAACGTCCTGACTTTC.

This clonotype was counted at least ten times. The rearrangement links TRBV30 to TRBJ1-1; no definite D call. Germline loops: CDR1 GTSNPN, CDR2 SVGIG (reference sequence). This CDR3 comprises 10 residues. The V end was cut by 5 bases, the J end by 10 bases, with 11 bases between. The DNA of the CDR3 is TGTGCCTGGGGGAGGGTCGCAGCTTTCTTT. Translation gives CAWGRVAAFF.

This clonotype was seen only a few times. V usage is TRBV7-2 and J usage is TRBJ2-5; TRBD1 agrees at 9 bases. CDR3 length: 13 amino acids. Germline lookup yields CDR1 SGHTA and CDR2 FQGNSA. Trimming at V came to 7 bases and at J to 5 bases, leaving 5 bases not matched to a gene. The CDR3 here is CASIPQGAETQYF. The CDR3 region has the DNA TGTGCCAGCATCCCACAGGGGGCGGAGACCCAGTACTTC.

Ten or more counts support this clonotype. The chain is built from TRBV5-1 and TRBJ1-1; a possible D gene is TRBD1 (6 bases). The germline CDR1 and CDR2 sequences are SGHRS and YFSETQ. The CDR3 is 17 amino acids. Trimming left V 3 bases short and J 3 bases short, with 21 bases between. CDR3 sequence (DNA): TGCGCCAGCAGCTCGTCCCGGGACACCCGCTGGTACACTGAAGCTTTCTTT. Translation: CASSSSRDTRWYTEAFF.

This chain uses TRBV12-3 or TRBV12-4 with TRBJ2-2, with D perhaps TRBD2 (6 bases). The CDR3 runs to 15 residues. The germline V and J ends were trimmed by 3 bases and 3 bases, with 11 bases remaining between them. The CDR3 nucleotides are TGTGCCAGCAGTTTCCAGCGGGTGTACACCGGGGAGCTGTTTTTT. Translated, it gives CASSFQRVYTGELFF.

This clonotype showed up many times. The chain joins TRBV20-1 to TRBJ2-5; D call uncertain. This CDR3 comprises 13 residues. V was shortened by 5 bases and J by 2 bases, with 12 bases between the two germline ends. The germline V gene encodes CDR1 DFQATT and CDR2 SNEGSKA (reference sequence). The CDR3 region has the DNA TGCAGTGCTTACCGCCAGGTACAAGAGACCCAGTACTTC. As protein: CSAYRQVQETQYF.

This clonotype was counted many times. The V call is TRBV10-2, the J call TRBJ2-7, with 8 nucleotides matching TRBD1. Germline assignment: CDR1 WSHSY and CDR2 SAAADI. With V trimmed by 6 bases and J by 3 bases, 4 bases remained unmatched. CDR3 length: 13 residues. In DNA form, the CDR3 reads TGCGCCAGCAGCGGGACAGGACACTACGAGCAGTACTTC. Translated, it gives CASSGTGHYEQYF.

Comment on this clonotype: It may be a read error: a sequence one base away is much more abundant. The V call is TRBV4-3, the J call TRBJ2-1; 8 bases map to TRBD2. The CDR3 totals 16 residues. CDR1 and CDR2 (germline): LGHNA, YSLEER. V trimming: 3 bases; J trimming: 9 bases; junction bases outside the gene matches: 13. CDR3 coding DNA: TGCGCCAGCAGCCAGGCTAGCGGGTGGGCCAAGGGTGAGCAGTTCTTC. Translating gives CASSQASGWAKGEQFF.

Many counts were recorded for this clonotype. The V gene is TRBV5-1, the J gene TRBJ1-4, with D uncertain. Germline values: CDR1 SGHRS, CDR2 YFSETQ. This CDR3 has 15 residues. V lost 2 bases and J 4 bases, leaving 12 bases between the germline ends. DNA for the CDR3: TGCGCCAGCAGCTTCTCTCCGTCTCTTAATGAAAAACTGTTTTTT. Amino acids: CASSFSPSLNEKLFF.

In this sample, this clonotype turned up many times. CDR3 protein: CSVEAGLDGRHRWKGDTQYF. The CDR3 DNA sequence: TGCAGCGTTGAAGCCGGACTAGACGGCCGACACAGATGGAAGGGAGATACGCAGTATTTT. The J gene is TRBJ2-3, the V gene TRBV29-1, with TRBD2 matching over 7 bases. Germline V gene lookup returns CDR1 SQVTM and CDR2 ANQGSEA. J was trimmed by 5 bases and V by 1 base; bases with no gene match: 24. The CDR3 is 20 amino acids.

This clonotype occurred many times. The CDR3 DNA is TGCAGCGTTGGAGGTCGAGGGACTGAAGCTTTCTTT. It translates to CSVGGRGTEAFF. The gene calls are TRBV29-1 and TRBJ1-1, with D hard to call. The CDR3 covers 12 residues. The V and J ends lost 4 bases and 5 bases respectively, with 11 bases between them. The germline V gene encodes CDR1 SQVTM and CDR2 ANQGSEA.

This clonotype was detected ten times or more. The V and J genes are TRBV5-1 and TRBJ2-7, with TRBD2 as a possible D gene (6 bases). Germline V gene lookup returns CDR1 SGHRS and CDR2 YFSETQ. Trimming removed 4 bases from V and 3 bases from J, with 11 bases in between. The CDR3 is 13 residues long. CDR3 in DNA: TGCGCCAGCAGCCCCGGACTATTCTACGAGCAGTACTTC. Protein product: CASSPGLFYEQYF.

In this sample, this clonotype turned up many times. J is TRBJ1-6 and V is TRBV15; no definite D call. The CDR3 is 13 residues long. Per the germline V gene, CDR1 is LNHNV and CDR2 is YYDKDF (reference sequence). Trimming removed 3 bases at V and 10 bases at J, with 10 bases between. CDR3 residues: CATSRNPGSPLHF. CDR3 nucleotide sequence: TGTGCCACCAGCAGGAACCCGGGGTCACCCCTCCACTTT.

The chain employs TRBV28 and TRBJ2-1, with TRBD2 matching over 15 bases. Losses at the gene ends were 5 bases for V and 1 base for J; bases not matched to a gene: 12. The CDR3 has 20 residues. From germline, CDR1 is MDHEN and CDR2 SYDVKM. Here the CDR3 DNA reads TGTGCCAGCAGTCTAATTCCGGGACTAGCGGGAGGATGTTCCTACAATGAGCAGTTCTTC. This translates into CASSLIPGLAGGCSYNEQFF.

In this sample, this clonotype turned up many times. The genes are TRBV28 and TRBJ2-7; 9 nucleotides line up with TRBD2. The CDR3 loop spans 15 amino acids. Germline V gene lookup returns CDR1 MDHEN and CDR2 SYDVKM. Unmatched junction bases numbered 8, after V lost 2 bases and J lost 6 bases. This CDR3 reads CASSLIGAGGGEQYF. The CDR3 nucleotides are TGTGCCAGCAGTTTAATAGGAGCGGGAGGAGGCGAGCAGTACTTC.

This clonotype was seen ten or more times. Written as DNA, the CDR3 is TGTGCCAGCACCCGGGACAGGGACTACGAGCAGTACTTC. It translates to CASTRDRDYEQYF. The J gene is TRBJ2-7, the V gene TRBV11-2; 9 bases fit TRBD1. Germline CDR1 is SGHAT and CDR2 is FQNNGV. The ends lost 7 bases at V and 3 bases at J; junction bases unmatched: 4. There are 13 residues in the CDR3.

This clonotype was counted at least ten times. V gene TRBV20-1 combines with J gene TRBJ2-7; the D gene is possibly TRBD1 (5 bases). Per the germline V gene, CDR1 is DFQATT and CDR2 is SNEGSKA (reference sequence). Trimming pared 0 bases from V and 7 bases from J, leaving 10 bases between. This CDR3 is built from 12 residues. This chain's CDR3 is CSARDGAREQYF. The CDR3 DNA follows: TGCAGTGCTAGAGATGGGGCCCGAGAGCAGTACTTC.

This clonotype has ten or more counts. The rearrangement links TRBV3-1 to TRBJ2-2, with 15 bases identical to TRBD2. The CDR3 has 15 amino acids. Germline V gene lookup returns CDR1 LGHDT and CDR2 YNNKEL (reference sequence). V shed 10 bases and J 3 bases; nucleotides not matched to a gene: 3. CDR3 sequence (DNA): TGTGCCACCGGGACTAGCGGGAGGTACACCGGGGAGCTGTTTTTT. Its protein is CATGTSGRYTGELFF.

This clonotype was observed at least ten times. The rearrangement joins TRBV4-3 to TRBJ2-5; 9 nucleotides align to TRBD1. After removal of 0 bases from V and 3 bases from J, the junction contained 5 bases not matched to a gene. Per germline, CDR1 LGHNA and CDR2 YSLEER. The CDR3 extends over 16 amino acids. DNA for the CDR3: TGCGCCAGCAGCCAAGACGGACAGGGGATAAAAGAGACCCAGTACTTC. Its protein product is CASSQDGQGIKETQYF.

This clonotype was observed many times. V is TRBV7-2 and J is TRBJ2-1; D unclear. The CDR3 is 15 residues long. The V and J ends lost 1 base and 4 bases respectively, with 11 bases between them. Looked up from germline, CDR1 is SGHTA and CDR2 is FQGNSA. The CDR3 sequence is CASSLVRVLYNEQFF. The CDR3 DNA follows: TGTGCCAGCAGCTTAGTTCGTGTCCTATACAATGAGCAGTTCTTC. The full variable domain, with the rest looked up from reference TRBV7-2 and TRBJ2-1, is GAGVSQSPSNKVTEKGKDVELRCDPISGHTALYWYRQSLGQGLEFLIYFQGNSAPDKSGLPSDRFSAERTGGSVSTLTIQRTQQEDSAVYLCASSLVRVLYNEQFFGPGTRLTVL.